This TCR beta chain was captured by sequencing in a study of blood T cell repertoires in COVID-19. Across the whole study: Sites in the United States, Italy and Spain provided acute and convalescent COVID-19 samples. T cells, B-cell-depleted T cells, or PBMCs supplied cDNA or gDNA.

In the original workflow: Amplification of reference gene primers was used by the study to estimate nucleated cell counts. Sequenced by immunoSEQ multiplex PCR; TCRdb stores in-frame clones only, minus some. For V, J and clone size, that table is used; D and trimming come from the DNA. Among tens of thousands of clones listed, roughly 78% were seen once. The V segment lost 5 bases and the J segment 10 bases; nucleotides outside the gene matches: 4. Per the germline V gene, CDR1 is SGHTA and CDR2 is FQGNSA. The CDR3 covers 12 residues. The receptor was derived from a middle-aged man with active or convalescent COVID-19. The sequenced sample was peripheral blood. V is TRBV7-2 and J is TRBJ2-1, with TRBD1 matching over 8 bases. In nucleotides, the CDR3 is TGTGCCAGCAGCGAAGACAGGGGAGAGCAGTTCTTC. It translates to CASSEDRGEQFF.